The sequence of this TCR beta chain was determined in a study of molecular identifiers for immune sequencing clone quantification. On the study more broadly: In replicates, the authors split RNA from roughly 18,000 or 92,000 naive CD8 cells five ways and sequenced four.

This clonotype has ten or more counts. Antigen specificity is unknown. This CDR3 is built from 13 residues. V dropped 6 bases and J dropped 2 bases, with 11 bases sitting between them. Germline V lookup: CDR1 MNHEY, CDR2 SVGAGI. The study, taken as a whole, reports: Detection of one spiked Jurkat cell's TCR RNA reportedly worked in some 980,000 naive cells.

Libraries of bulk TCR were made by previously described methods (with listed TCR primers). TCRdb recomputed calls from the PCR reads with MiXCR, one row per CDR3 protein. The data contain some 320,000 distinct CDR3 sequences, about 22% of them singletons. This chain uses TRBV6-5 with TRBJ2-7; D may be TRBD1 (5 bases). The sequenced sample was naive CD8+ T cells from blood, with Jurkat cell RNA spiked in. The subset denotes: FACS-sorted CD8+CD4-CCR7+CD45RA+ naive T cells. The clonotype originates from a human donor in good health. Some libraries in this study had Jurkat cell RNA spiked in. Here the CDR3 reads CASRWGATYEQYF. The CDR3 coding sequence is TGTGCCAGCAGGTGGGGCGCAACCTACGAGCAGTACTTC.